This T cell receptor beta chain was identified in a study of sequential checkpoint blockade in melanoma. Background on the study: First-line arms were nivolumab then ipilimumab, or the reverse, randomized 1:1.

Treatment specified: randomized to nivolumab then ipilimumab (arm A) or the reverse (arm B). No patient had prior DNA-damaging chemotherapy. From thawed PBMCs, live CD3+CD8+ cells negative for CD19 and CD56 were sorted. V shed 5 bases and J shed 2 bases, with 13 bases lying between them. The CDR3 covers 14 residues. Germline V lookup: CDR1 LNHDA, CDR2 SQIVND (reference sequence). Sequencing used immunoSEQ multiplex PCR; TCRdb keeps in-frame clones, though not all of them. The data show about 9,000 clones, around 60% seen once. The rearrangement uses TRBV19 and TRBJ2-7; possible D gene TRBD2, 6 bases. The material was CD8+ T cells sorted from blood (inferred from file names), obtained from a patient given nivolumab and ipilimumab in sequence. The source of this sequence is a human donor with melanoma. DNA for the CDR3: TGTGCCAGTAGTGAGGAGGGGTCCCCCTACGAGCAGTACTTC. Protein product: CASSEEGSPYEQYF.